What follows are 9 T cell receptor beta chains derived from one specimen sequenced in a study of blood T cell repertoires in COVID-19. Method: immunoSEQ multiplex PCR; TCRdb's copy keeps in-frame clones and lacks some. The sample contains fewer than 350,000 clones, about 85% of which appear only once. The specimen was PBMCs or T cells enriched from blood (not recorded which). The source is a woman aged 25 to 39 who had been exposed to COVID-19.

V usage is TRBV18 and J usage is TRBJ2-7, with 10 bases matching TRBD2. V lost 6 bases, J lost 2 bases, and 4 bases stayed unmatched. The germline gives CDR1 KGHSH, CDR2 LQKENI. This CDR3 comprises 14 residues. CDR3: CASSWTSGPYEQYF. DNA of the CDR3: TGTGCCAGCTCCTGGACTAGCGGCCCCTACGAGCAGTACTTC. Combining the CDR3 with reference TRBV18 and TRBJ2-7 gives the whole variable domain NAGVMQNPRHLVRRRGQEARLRCSPMKGHSHVYWYRQLPEEGLKFMVYLQKENIIDESGMPKERFSAEFPKEGPSILRIQQVVRGDSAAYFCASSWTSGPYEQYFGPGTRLTVT.

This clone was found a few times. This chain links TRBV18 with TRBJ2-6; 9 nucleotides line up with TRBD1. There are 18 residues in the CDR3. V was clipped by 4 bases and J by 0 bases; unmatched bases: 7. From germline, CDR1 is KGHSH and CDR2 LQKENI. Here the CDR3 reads CASSQGQGTFSGANVLTF. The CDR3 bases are TGTGCCAGCTCACAGGGACAGGGAACGTTCTCTGGGGCCAACGTCCTGACTTTC.

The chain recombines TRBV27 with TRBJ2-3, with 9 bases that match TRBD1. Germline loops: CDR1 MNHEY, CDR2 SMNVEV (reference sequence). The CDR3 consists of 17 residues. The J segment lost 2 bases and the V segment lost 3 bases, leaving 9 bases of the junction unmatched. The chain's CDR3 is CASSFGTGLFHTDTQYF. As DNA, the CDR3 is TGTGCCAGCAGTTTCGGGACAGGGCTATTTCACACAGATACGCAGTATTTT.

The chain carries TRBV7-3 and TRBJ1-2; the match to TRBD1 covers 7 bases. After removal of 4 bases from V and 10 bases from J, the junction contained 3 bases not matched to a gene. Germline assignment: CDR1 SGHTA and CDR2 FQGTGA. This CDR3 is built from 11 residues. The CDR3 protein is CASSSGGDYTF. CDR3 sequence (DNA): TGTGCCAGCAGCTCAGGGGGTGACTACACCTTC.

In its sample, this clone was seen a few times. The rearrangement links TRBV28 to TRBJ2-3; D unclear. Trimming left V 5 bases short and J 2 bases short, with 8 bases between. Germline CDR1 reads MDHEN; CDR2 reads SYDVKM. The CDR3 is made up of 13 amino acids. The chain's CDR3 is CASSRPNTDTQYF. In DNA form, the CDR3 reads TGTGCCAGCAGTCGCCCTAACACAGATACGCAGTATTTT.

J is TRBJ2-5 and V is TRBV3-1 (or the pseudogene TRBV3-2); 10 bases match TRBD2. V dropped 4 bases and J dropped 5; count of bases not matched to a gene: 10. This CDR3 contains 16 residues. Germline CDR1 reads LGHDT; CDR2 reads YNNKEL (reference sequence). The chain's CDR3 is CASSPSVAGGRETQYF. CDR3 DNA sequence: TGTGCCAGCAGCCCCTCAGTAGCGGGAGGCCGGGAGACCCAGTACTTC.

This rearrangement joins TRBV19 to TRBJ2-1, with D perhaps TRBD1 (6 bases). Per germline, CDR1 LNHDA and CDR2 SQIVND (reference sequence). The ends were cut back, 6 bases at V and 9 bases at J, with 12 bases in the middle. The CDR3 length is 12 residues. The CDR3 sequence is CASSGLGGEQFF. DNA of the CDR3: TGTGCCAGTAGCGGGCTAGGGGGTGAGCAGTTCTTC.

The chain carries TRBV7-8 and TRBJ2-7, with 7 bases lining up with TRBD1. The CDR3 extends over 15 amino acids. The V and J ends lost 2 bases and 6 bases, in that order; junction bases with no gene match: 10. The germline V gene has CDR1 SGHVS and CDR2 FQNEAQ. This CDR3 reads CASSLRQGSLSEQYF. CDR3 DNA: TGTGCCAGCAGCTTAAGACAGGGTTCTTTGAGCGAGCAGTACTTC.

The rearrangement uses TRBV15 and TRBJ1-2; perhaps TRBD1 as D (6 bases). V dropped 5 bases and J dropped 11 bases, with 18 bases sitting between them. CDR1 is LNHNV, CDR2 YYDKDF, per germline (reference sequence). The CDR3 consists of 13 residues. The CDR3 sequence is CATSARYRAPYTF. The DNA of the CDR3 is TGTGCCACCAGCGCCAGATACAGGGCGCCTTACACCTTC.